This entry features one TCR beta chain sequence. This CDR3 is built from 14 residues. The source of the sample is a study of blood T cell repertoires in COVID-19. Study as a whole: There were acute and convalescent COVID-19 samples, and they came from the United States, Italy and Spain.

Under the authors' procedure: Cell counts per sample came from amplifying reference gene primers. Measured with immunoSEQ multiplex PCR; TCRdb has only the in-frame clones, and not every one. D and trimming come from the DNA, and the V and J calls and clone size come from that table. The sample has about 110,000 clones, 70% to 75% seen once. The sample consisted of peripheral blood. V is TRBV21-1 and J is TRBJ2-2; the table's D gene call, TRBD1, was not cross checked with the DNA. TRBV21-1 is deemed a pseudogene. The sequence was collected from a human donor with acute or convalescent COVID-19. The donor label of this sample is uncertain. In DNA form, the CDR3 reads TGTGCCAGCGACAGGGACCCGAACACCGGGGAGCTGTTTTTT. Translated: CASDRDPNTGELFF.